This TCR beta chain was captured by sequencing in a study of Graves' ophthalmopathy and Graves' hyperthyroidism. Study in general: Absence of ophthalmopathy within 18 months of follow-up defined stable hyperthyroidism.

General study points: Most clonotypes expanded in thyroid above 0.001 frequency were present in blood too.

At least ten counts were recorded for this clonotype. What it binds is not known. Uncontrolled infections, other autoimmune diseases, pregnancy or lactation barred patients from enrollment. Diagnostic conclusions were grounded in clinical symptoms, serum thyroxine, TRAb, thyroid ultrasound and orbital computed tomography. RNA transcripts served as template for amplifying TCR beta CDR3 sequences. Following a first-round RT-PCR that used HTBI primers, a second-round multiplex PCR was carried out. Using its own MiXCR run on the multiplex PCR reads, TCRdb lists one record per CDR3 protein. Among over a million distinct CDR3 sequences listed, 35% to 45% were seen once. This TCR was sampled from an adult man with Graves' hyperthyroidism. The sequenced sample consisted of peripheral blood or thyroid tissue (not recorded which).

In DNA, the CDR3 is TGTGCCAGCAGCGTAGTAGCAGGGTTACAAGAGACCCAGTACTTC. This gives the protein CASSVVAGLQETQYF. The gene calls are TRBV9 and TRBJ2-5, with a possible D match to TRBD1 (5 bases). CDR1 and CDR2 (germline): SGDLS, YYNGEE. The CDR3 spans 15 residues. V was trimmed by 0 bases and J by 2 bases, leaving 11 bases between them.